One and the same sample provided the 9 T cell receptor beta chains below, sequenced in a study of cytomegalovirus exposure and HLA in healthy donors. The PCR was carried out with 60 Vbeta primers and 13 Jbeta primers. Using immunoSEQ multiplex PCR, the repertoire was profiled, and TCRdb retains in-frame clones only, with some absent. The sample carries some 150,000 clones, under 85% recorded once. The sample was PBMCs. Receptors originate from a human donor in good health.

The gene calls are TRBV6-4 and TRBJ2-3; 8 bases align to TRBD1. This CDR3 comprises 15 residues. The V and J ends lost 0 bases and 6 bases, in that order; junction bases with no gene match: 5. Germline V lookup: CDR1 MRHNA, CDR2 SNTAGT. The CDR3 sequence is CASSDSQGASDTQYF. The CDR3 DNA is TGTGCCAGCAGTGACTCCCAGGGGGCGAGCGATACGCAGTATTTT.

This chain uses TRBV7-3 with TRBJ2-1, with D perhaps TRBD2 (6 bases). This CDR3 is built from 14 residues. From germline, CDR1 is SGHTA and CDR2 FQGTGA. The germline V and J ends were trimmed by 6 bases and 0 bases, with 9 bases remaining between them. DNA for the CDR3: TGTGCCAGCAGTTCAGCGGGCTCCTACAATGAGCAGTTCTTC. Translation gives CASSSAGSYNEQFF.

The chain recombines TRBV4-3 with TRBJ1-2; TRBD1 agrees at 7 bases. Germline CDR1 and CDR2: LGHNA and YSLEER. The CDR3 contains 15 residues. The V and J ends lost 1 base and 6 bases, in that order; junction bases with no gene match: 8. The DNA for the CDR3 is TGCGCCAGCAGCCAAGGGTTCGGGACAGACCATGGCTACACCTTC. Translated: CASSQGFGTDHGYTF.

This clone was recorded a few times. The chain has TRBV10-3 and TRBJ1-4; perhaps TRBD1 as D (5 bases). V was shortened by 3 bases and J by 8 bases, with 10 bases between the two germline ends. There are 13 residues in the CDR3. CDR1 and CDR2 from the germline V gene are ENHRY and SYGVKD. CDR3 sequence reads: CAISDREREKLFF. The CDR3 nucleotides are TGTGCCATCAGTGACAGGGAAAGGGAAAAACTGTTTTTT.

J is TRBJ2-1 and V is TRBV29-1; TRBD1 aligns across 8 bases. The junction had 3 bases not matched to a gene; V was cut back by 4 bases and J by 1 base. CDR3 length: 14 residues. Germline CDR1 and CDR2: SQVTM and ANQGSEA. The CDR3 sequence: CSVGTGWSYNEQFF. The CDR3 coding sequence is TGCAGCGTTGGGACAGGGTGGTCCTACAATGAGCAGTTCTTC.

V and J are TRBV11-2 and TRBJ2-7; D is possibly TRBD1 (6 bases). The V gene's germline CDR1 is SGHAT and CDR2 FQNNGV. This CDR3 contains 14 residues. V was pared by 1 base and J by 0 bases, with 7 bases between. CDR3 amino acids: CASSLGTDSYEQYF. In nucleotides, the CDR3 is TGTGCCAGCAGCTTAGGGACAGACTCCTACGAGCAGTACTTC.

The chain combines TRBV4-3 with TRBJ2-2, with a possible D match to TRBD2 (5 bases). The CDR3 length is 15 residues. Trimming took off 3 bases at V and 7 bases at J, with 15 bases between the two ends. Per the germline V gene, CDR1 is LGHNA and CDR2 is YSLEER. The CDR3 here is CASSQPTGSYGELFF. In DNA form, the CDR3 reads TGCGCCAGCAGCCAGCCTACGGGGTCTTACGGGGAGCTGTTTTTT.

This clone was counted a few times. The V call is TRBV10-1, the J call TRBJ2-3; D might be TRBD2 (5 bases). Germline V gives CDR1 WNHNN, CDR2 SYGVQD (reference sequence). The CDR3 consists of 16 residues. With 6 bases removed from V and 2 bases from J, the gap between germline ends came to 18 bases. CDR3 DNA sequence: TGCGCCAGCAGCTCCGCTAGTCCGGGATCCACAGATACGCAGTATTTT. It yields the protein CASSSASPGSTDTQYF.

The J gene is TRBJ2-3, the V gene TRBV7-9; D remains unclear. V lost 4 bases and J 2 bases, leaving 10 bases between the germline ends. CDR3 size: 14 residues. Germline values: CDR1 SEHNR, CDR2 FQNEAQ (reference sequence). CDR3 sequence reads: CASSSRRFTDTQYF. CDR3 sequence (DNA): TGTGCCAGCAGCTCTAGGAGATTCACAGATACGCAGTATTTT.